This section outlines one T cell receptor (beta chain) sequence together with its context. This entry comes from a study of T-cell reconstitution after alpha-beta-depleted transplantation in children. The TCRbeta library was prepared with unique molecular identifiers. TCRdb independently ran MiXCR on the PCR reads; one entry per CDR3 protein. The sample holds 800,000 to 1,000,000 distinct CDR3 sequences, about 29% seen once. This sequence originates from a boy less than two years old who had a stem cell transplant for SCID, so the T cells may come from the graft donor. The sample was PBMCs, mostly from graft donor cells, taken 360 days after TCRalphabeta/CD19-depleted stem cell transplant.

The CDR3 region is CASSGQDRTQYF. The CDR3 nucleotides read TGTGCCAGCAGCGGACAGGATCGGACCCAGTACTTC. The rearrangement uses TRBV5-6 and TRBJ2-5, with 7 positions matching TRBD1. The CDR3 is made up of 12 amino acids. J gave up 7 bases and V 4 bases, and 4 bases lay outside the gene matches. Germline V gene sequence: CDR1 SGHDT, CDR2 YYEEEE.